A selection of T cell receptor beta chains follows, all from one sample in a study of T-cell memory formation after mild COVID-19. Each CDR3 protein gets one entry after TCRdb re-called the 5' RACE reads with MiXCR. The data show some 450,000 distinct CDR3 sequences, roughly 18% seen once. Sequencing was done on a sample of PBMCs or a T cell subset sorted from them (not recorded which). The source is a man aged 18-30 years who had mild COVID-19 (a few samples of this study predate the infection). Cell type and time point are not known. CDR3s include the opening cysteine and the closing phenylalanine or tryptophan. The D gene is left open where the match is weak. Size is omitted from some rows. Given values are once, few, many or a class for expanded clones.

j_call | clone_size | d_call | v_call | cdr3_nt | cdr3_aa
TRBJ1-6 | . | . | TRBV6-1 | TGTGCCAGCAGTGTCGCCAGGGAGAATTCACCCCTCCACTTT | CASSVARENSPLHF
TRBJ2-7 | . | . | TRBV30 | TGTGCCTGGAGCAGGATGGGGGGTAACTTGTACTTC | CAWSRMGGNLYF
TRBJ1-3 | . | . | TRBV5-1 | TGCGCCAGCAGCTTGTTCGGTACACGGAACTCTGGAAACACCATATATTTT | CASSLFGTRNSGNTIYF
TRBJ2-1 | few | TRBD1 | TRBV12-3/TRBV12-4 | TGTGCCAGCACCAGGGACAGCCAATTTGAGCAGTTCTTC | CASTRDSQFEQFF
TRBJ2-1 | . | . | TRBV11-2 | TGTGCCAGCAGCTTCTACCCGTTTTACAATGAGCAGTTCTTC | CASSFYPFYNEQFF
TRBJ2-1 | . | . | TRBV28 | TGTGCCAGCAGTCCCTTCCGGAATGAGCAGTTCTTC | CASSPFRNEQFF
TRBJ1-5 | . | . | TRBV7-2 | TGTGCCAGCAGCTTAGGGGCCCTAGGCAATAATCAGCCCCAGCATTTT | CASSLGALGNNQPQHF
TRBJ2-2 | . | . | TRBV11-2 | TGTGCCAGCAGCTTAATTCCCGGTGGGGAGCTGTTTTTT | CASSLIPGGELFF
TRBJ1-1 | . | . | TRBV18 | TGTGCCAGCTCACCAATGGAGGGGGGGAACACTGAAGCTTTCTTT | CASSPMEGGNTEAFF
TRBJ2-1 | . | . | TRBV29-1 | TGCAGCGTCGAGGGGGTCAAGGGGGCCTACAATGAGCAGTTCTTC | CSVEGVKGAYNEQFF
TRBJ1-1 | . | . | TRBV6-6 | TGTGCCAGCAGTTACTCGATAGTTGGGGAGGGCACTGAAGCTTTCTTT | CASSYSIVGEGTEAFF
TRBJ2-2 | few | . | TRBV11-2 | TGTGCCAGCAGCCAAGTAGGGGCTACAACCGGGGAGCTGTTTTTT | CASSQVGATTGELFF
TRBJ2-5 | . | TRBD2 | TRBV5-4 | TGTGCCAGCTCTAGCGGGCAGGCCGGTCAAGAGACCCAGTACTTC | CASSSGQAGQETQYF
TRBJ2-7 | . | . | TRBV6-2/TRBV6-3 | TGTGCCAGCAGCTCCCTCGGGCCCTACGAGCAGTACTTC | CASSSLGPYEQYF
TRBJ2-1 | . | . | TRBV19 | TGTGCCACTGAGCGGGCCATTAATGAGCAGTTCTTC | CATERAINEQFF
TRBJ2-1 | few | . | TRBV4-1 | TGCGCCAGCAGCCCTACTACAAGGCGGACGGAGTTCTTC | CASSPTTRRTEFF
TRBJ2-5 | few | . | TRBV6-2/TRBV6-3 | TGTGCCAGCAGTTACTGGCTAGGGGAGACCCAGTACTTC | CASSYWLGETQYF
TRBJ2-3 | few | . | TRBV11-2 | TGTGCCAGCAGCCTCAATCCAAGGGGAGATACGCAGTATTTT | CASSLNPRGDTQYF
TRBJ1-5 | . | . | TRBV5-1 | TGCGCCAGCAGCCCCGGTGCGGGGGCCCGCAATCAGCCCCAGCATTTT | CASSPGAGARNQPQHF
TRBJ2-7 | many | . | TRBV10-1 | TGCGCCAGCAGTGAAGGGGACTCCCGCTACGAGCAGTACTTC | CASSEGDSRYEQYF
TRBJ2-5 | many | . | TRBV7-2 | TGTGCCAGCAGCCAGGACAGCAGCCAAGAGACCCAGTACTTC | CASSQDSSQETQYF
TRBJ2-5 | many | . | TRBV7-2 | TGTGCCAGCAGCTTTGGGCTAGGTGGGACCCAGTACTTC | CASSFGLGGTQYF
TRBJ1-4 | few | . | TRBV14 | TGTGCCAGCAGATACCAGGGCTTTGCAACTAATGAAAAACTGTTTTTT | CASRYQGFATNEKLFF
TRBJ1-2 | few | TRBD1 | TRBV25-1 | TGTGCCAGCAGTCGGAGACAGGGCTATGGCTACACCTTC | CASSRRQGYGYTF
TRBJ2-1 | . | . | TRBV20-1 | TGCAGTGCTTCTGACTCCGGCTGGGAGCAGTTCTTC | CSASDSGWEQFF
TRBJ1-1 | . | . | TRBV19 | TGTGCCAGTAGTATATTATGGGGCAACACTGAAGCTTTCTTT | CASSILWGNTEAFF
TRBJ2-3 | few | TRBD2 | TRBV5-4 | TGTGCCAGCAGCTTTCAGCGGGGGCGCGGGGATACGCAGTATTTT | CASSFQRGRGDTQYF
TRBJ1-1 | few | . | TRBV18 | TGTGCCAGCTCACTATCGGCAGGGGAGGGTGAAGCTTTCTTT | CASSLSAGEGEAFF
TRBJ1-1 | . | . | TRBV12-5 | TGTGCTAGTGGCCCCGAAAGATATGTAGCTTTCTTT | CASGPERYVAFF
TRBJ2-3 | . | . | TRBV28 | TGTGCCAGCACCCTTGTGGGGACAGATACGCAGTATTTT | CASTLVGTDTQYF
TRBJ1-3 | . | . | TRBV18 | TGTGCCAGCTCACCGATGGACGGGGTGTACGGAAACACCATATATTTT | CASSPMDGVYGNTIYF
TRBJ2-2 | few | . | TRBV4-3 | TGCGCCAGCAGCCAAGGTGGGGGGACCACCGGGGAGCTGTTTTTT | CASSQGGGTTGELFF
TRBJ2-1 | few | TRBD2 | TRBV20-1 | TGCAGTGCTAGTGGCCCGGTGAAAGCGGGGGTGGGGCCCTACAATGAGCAGTTCTTC | CSASGPVKAGVGPYNEQFF
TRBJ1-1 | few | . | TRBV5-6 | TGTGCCAGCAGCCCAATGACACGACTTGGGGACACTGAAGCTTTCTTT | CASSPMTRLGDTEAFF
TRBJ1-3 | few | . | TRBV4-1 | TGCGCCAGCAGCCAAGGGGAAAGTGGAAACACCATATATTTT | CASSQGESGNTIYF
TRBJ2-2 | few | . | TRBV6-2/TRBV6-3 | TGTGCCAGGGACGTGCACAGGGTGACCGGGGAGCTGTTTTTT | CARDVHRVTGELFF
TRBJ2-1 | . | . | TRBV3-1 | TGTGCCAGCAGCCAAGCCCACGGGTATGAGCAGTTCTTC | CASSQAHGYEQFF
TRBJ2-2 | once | . | TRBV7-8 | TGTGCCAGCAGCTACACGGGGCTGGCGAACACCGGGGAGCTGTTTTTT | CASSYTGLANTGELFF
TRBJ2-3 | few | TRBD1 | TRBV10-2 | TGCGCCAGCAGGAGGGGGCGCACAGATACGCAGTATTTT | CASRRGRTDTQYF
TRBJ1-5 | . | . | TRBV13 | TGTGCCAGCAGCTTAGCTGGACATAATAGCAATCAGCCCCAGCATTTT | CASSLAGHNSNQPQHF
TRBJ1-5 | . | TRBD1 | TRBV24-1 | TGTGCCACCAGTGGTCGGAGTGGGACAGGGAATCTCGTGGATCAGCCCCAGCATTTT | CATSGRSGTGNLVDQPQHF